The 30 T cell receptor beta chains in this list originate from one sample, sequenced in a study of blood T cell repertoires in COVID-19. This table comes from immunoSEQ multiplex PCR, and its TCRdb copy is limited to in-frame clones, with some not included. Counted here are some 150,000 clones, 70% to 90% occurring once; the ten biggest clones make up about 4.1%. Sequencing was done on a sample of PBMCs or T cells enriched from blood (not recorded which). The receptors were gathered from a man aged 50 to 60 who had recovered from COVID-19.

The chain combines TRBV5-1 with TRBJ1-2; 9 bases are a match to TRBD1. Trimming at V came to 4 bases and at J to 12 bases, leaving 16 bases not matched to a gene. Germline-derived CDR1 and CDR2 are SGHRS and YFSETQ. This CDR3 contains 15 residues. In nucleotides, the CDR3 is TGCGCCAGCAGCACCACCCCCGGGACAGGGTTGATACACACCTTC. Its protein is CASSTTPGTGLIHTF.

The V and J genes are TRBV28 and TRBJ1-3; 9 bases align to TRBD1. This CDR3 is built from 15 residues. V lost 6 bases and J lost 3; bases outside the gene matches: 6. Germline CDR1 is MDHEN and CDR2 is SYDVKM. CDR3 nucleotides: TGTGCCAGCAGACAGACAGGGGGGGGTGGAAACACCATATATTTT. It yields the protein CASRQTGGGGNTIYF.

This chain joins TRBV30 and TRBJ2-3; D remains ambiguous. The V gene's germline CDR1 is GTSNPN and CDR2 SVGIG (reference sequence). The CDR3 loop spans 15 amino acids. V was clipped by 3 bases and J by 3 bases, with 16 bases between them. DNA for the CDR3: TGTGCCTGGAGAGGCCCCCCGTGGAGAACAGATACGCAGTATTTT. It encodes CAWRGPPWRTDTQYF.

V gene TRBV24-1 combines with J gene TRBJ2-1, with a possible D match to TRBD1 (6 bases). Germline CDR1 is KGHDR and CDR2 is SFDVKD. The CDR3 totals 14 residues. V was trimmed by 10 bases and J by 6 bases, leaving 18 bases between them. The CDR3 sequence is CATETGSESNEQFF. CDR3 bases: TGTGCCACGGAAACAGGGTCTGAGAGCAATGAGCAGTTCTTC.

This chain links TRBV18 with TRBJ2-3; D ambiguous. V was clipped by 3 bases and J by 2 bases, with 12 bases between them. CDR3 length: 15 residues. Germline CDR1 reads KGHSH; CDR2 reads LQKENI. Here the CDR3 reads CASSPVILATDTQYF. The CDR3 DNA reads as TGTGCCAGCTCACCGGTTATACTCGCCACAGATACGCAGTATTTT.

The chain recombines TRBV3-1 (or the pseudogene TRBV3-2) with TRBJ2-2; unclear D gene. The CDR3 loop spans 16 amino acids. Germline CDR1 LGHDT, CDR2 YNNKEL (reference sequence). The V gene lost 4 bases and the J gene lost 0 bases, with 12 bases spanning the gap. Written as DNA, the CDR3 is TGTGCCAGCAGCCCGACGAGGTTACCGAACACCGGGGAGCTGTTTTTT. It codes for CASSPTRLPNTGELFF.

The V call is TRBV7-2, the J call TRBJ2-3; 8 bases line up with TRBD1. V dropped 2 bases and J dropped 4; count of bases not matched to a gene: 2. Germline V CDR1 and CDR2: SGHTA, FQGNSA. The CDR3 is 14 amino acids. CDR3 coding DNA: TGTGCCAGCAGCTTAAACAGGGGGGCAGATACGCAGTATTTT. Encoded protein: CASSLNRGADTQYF.

The rearrangement joins TRBV6-1 to TRBJ1-5, with a weak D call TRBD1 (5 bases). There are 16 residues in the CDR3. V lost 4 bases and J lost 0, with 13 bases in between. CDR1 is MNHNS, CDR2 SASEGT, per germline. The CDR3 sequence: CASSGNGGVSNQPQHF. DNA for the CDR3: TGTGCCAGCAGTGGAAACGGGGGAGTTAGCAATCAGCCCCAGCATTTT.

The chain carries TRBV27 and TRBJ2-7; 13 bases agree with TRBD2. The CDR3 consists of 15 residues. Germline V gene sequence: CDR1 MNHEY, CDR2 SMNVEV (reference sequence). J was trimmed by 2 bases and V by 7 bases; bases with no gene match: 5. The CDR3 protein is CASNSGTSGTYEQYF. CDR3 nucleotide sequence: TGTGCCAGCAACAGTGGGACTAGCGGGACCTACGAGCAGTACTTC.

The chain carries TRBV3-1 (or the pseudogene TRBV3-2) and TRBJ1-3, with D maybe TRBD1 (6 bases). The CDR3 runs 19 residues. Germline V gives CDR1 LGHDT, CDR2 YNNKEL (reference sequence). With 0 bases removed from V and 0 bases from J, the gap between germline ends came to 18 bases. The CDR3 sequence is CASSQDEYKDRSSGNTIYF. The CDR3 nucleotides are TGTGCCAGCAGCCAAGACGAATACAAAGACAGGAGCTCTGGAAACACCATATATTTT.

CDR3: CASSEGSGETEAFF. The CDR3 region has the DNA TGTGCCAGCAGTGAAGGGTCGGGGGAGACTGAAGCTTTCTTT. The genes are TRBV2 and TRBJ1-1; maybe TRBD1 (5 bases). The length of the CDR3 is 14 residues. The germline V gene encodes CDR1 SNHLY and CDR2 FYNNEI. V was shortened by 1 base and J by 5 bases, with 11 bases between the two germline ends.

This sequence joins TRBV7-6 and TRBJ2-1; D remains unclear. From germline, CDR1 is SGHVS and CDR2 FNYEAQ. V was cut by 4 bases and J by 2 bases, with 9 bases left in between. The CDR3 consists of 14 residues. As DNA, the CDR3 is TGTGCCAGCAGCTCGACTGCTACCTACAATGAGCAGTTCTTC. It specifies CASSSTATYNEQFF.

The V call is TRBV6-5, the J call TRBJ2-5; perhaps TRBD2 as D (5 bases). The germline V gene encodes CDR1 MNHEY and CDR2 SVGAGI. V was cut by 7 bases and J by 2 bases, with 14 bases left in between. The length of the CDR3 is 14 residues. Here the CDR3 reads CASTPLTGQETQYF. CDR3 DNA sequence: TGTGCCAGCACCCCCCTGACGGGACAAGAGACCCAGTACTTC.

This clone turned up a few times. CDR3 sequence: CASRVGTGTNYGYTF. In nucleotides, the CDR3 is TGTGCCAGCAGGGTGGGAACAGGTACTAACTATGGCTACACCTTC. The chain joins TRBV7-2 to TRBJ1-2; perhaps TRBD1 as D (5 bases). The CDR3 runs to 15 residues. The V gene's germline CDR1 is SGHTA and CDR2 FQGNSA. V lost 6 bases and J 0 bases, leaving 14 bases between the germline ends.

The table lists this clone with a count of one. V is TRBV5-4 and J is TRBJ2-1; 8 bases are shared with TRBD1. Germline V gene sequence: CDR1 SGHNT, CDR2 YYREEE (reference sequence). The CDR3 totals 13 residues. With 4 bases clipped from V and 9 bases from J, the junction kept 6 bases outside the gene matches. The CDR3: CASSVDRVGEQFF. CDR3 DNA: TGTGCCAGCAGCGTGGACAGGGTAGGTGAGCAGTTCTTC.

The rearrangement links TRBV4-2 to TRBJ1-1, with a tentative D call TRBD1 (6 bases). CDR1 and CDR2 from the germline V gene are LGHNA and YNFKEQ. The CDR3 consists of 18 residues. V shed 4 bases and J shed 3 bases, with 24 bases lying between them. CDR3 sequence (DNA): TGTGCCAGCAGCCTTCGTCCAGGGGTGGATCCTAGGGACACTGAAGCTTTCTTT. It codes for CASSLRPGVDPRDTEAFF.

The chain is built from TRBV24-1 and TRBJ2-5; 7 bases are a match to TRBD2. The CDR3 contains 16 residues. The junction had 7 bases not matched to a gene; V was cut back by 1 base and J by 3 bases. Per the germline V gene, CDR1 is KGHDR and CDR2 is SFDVKD. For the CDR3, the DNA is TGTGCCACCAGTGATTTTAGTGCGGCGGGAGAAGAGACCCAGTACTTC. Its protein is CATSDFSAAGEETQYF.

The V gene is TRBV28, the J gene TRBJ2-3, with 10 bases matching TRBD2. Germline values: CDR1 MDHEN, CDR2 SYDVKM. The ends lost 4 bases at V and 4 bases at J; junction bases unmatched: 5. This CDR3 comprises 15 residues. The CDR3 nucleotides read TGTGCCAGCAGTTCAGTAGCGGGGGGTCCAGATACGCAGTATTTT. This codes for CASSSVAGGPDTQYF. Looking up the rest from reference TRBV28 and TRBJ2-3 gives the full variable domain: DVKVTQSSRYLVKRTGEKVFLECVQDMDHENMFWYRQDPGLGLRLIYFSYDVKMKEKGDIPEGYSVSREKKERFSLILESASTNQTSMYLCASSSVAGGPDTQYFGPGTRLTVL.

This chain connects TRBV9 to TRBJ1-6; 9 bases fit TRBD1. Germline values: CDR1 SGDLS, CDR2 YYNGEE. V dropped 2 bases and J dropped 1; count of bases not matched to a gene: 4. This CDR3 comprises 17 residues. The chain's CDR3 is CASSVGQGRSYNSPLHF. Written as DNA, the CDR3 is TGTGCCAGCAGCGTGGGACAGGGAAGATCCTATAATTCACCCCTCCACTTT.

This clone has a single count. V gene TRBV7-9 combines with J gene TRBJ2-1; 8 bases fit TRBD1. CDR3 length equals 14 residues. The V gene end was trimmed by 8 bases and the J gene end by 6 bases; junction bases not matched to a gene: 9. Germline CDR1 and CDR2: SEHNR and FQNEAQ (reference sequence). For the CDR3, the DNA is TGTGCCAGCCCCCCAGAGACAGGGGCCAATGAGCAGTTCTTC. This sequence encodes CASPPETGANEQFF.

The sample holds one count of this clone. The rearrangement joins TRBV3-1 (or the pseudogene TRBV3-2) to TRBJ2-7; 11 bases map to TRBD2. The junction had 9 bases not matched to a gene; V was cut back by 0 bases and J by 8 bases. The CDR3 is made up of 16 amino acids. Germline CDR1 is LGHDT and CDR2 is YNNKEL (reference sequence). The CDR3 protein is CASSQEVGLAGGQQYF. The CDR3 nucleotides read TGTGCCAGCAGCCAAGAGGTGGGGCTAGCGGGAGGCCAGCAGTACTTC.

The chain combines TRBV5-6 with TRBJ1-2; D not certain. CDR3 size: 15 residues. V dropped 1 base and J dropped 2 bases, with 12 bases sitting between them. Germline assignment: CDR1 SGHDT and CDR2 YYEEEE. CDR3 amino acids: CASSLRRQNNYGYTF. In nucleotides, the CDR3 is TGTGCCAGCAGCTTGAGGAGGCAGAACAACTATGGCTACACCTTC.

The chain employs TRBV9 and TRBJ2-1; 12 positions agree with TRBD2. Germline V gene lookup returns CDR1 SGDLS and CDR2 YYNGEE. The CDR3 covers 15 residues. V dropped 0 bases and J dropped 15; count of bases not matched to a gene: 10. The CDR3 loop reads CASSVGTSSGRALFF. As DNA, the CDR3 is TGTGCCAGCAGCGTAGGGACTTCTAGCGGGAGGGCCCTGTTCTTC.

The chain has TRBV2 and TRBJ2-1; 9 nucleotides align to TRBD2. After removal of 6 bases from V and 10 bases from J, the junction contained 19 bases not matched to a gene. This CDR3 is 17 amino acids long. Germline assignment: CDR1 SNHLY and CDR2 FYNNEI. The CDR3 here is CASRLDVFSGGEGEQFF. The CDR3 DNA follows: TGTGCCAGCAGACTCGACGTTTTTAGCGGGGGTGAGGGGGAGCAGTTCTTC.

V and J are TRBV5-1 and TRBJ2-5, with 8 nucleotides matching TRBD2. In germline, CDR1 is SGHRS, CDR2 YFSETQ. With V trimmed by 4 bases and J by 4 bases, 9 bases remained unmatched. The CDR3 loop spans 15 amino acids. CDR3 amino acids: CASSEPGGGPETQYF. CDR3 in DNA: TGCGCCAGCAGCGAACCGGGCGGGGGGCCAGAGACCCAGTACTTC.

V is TRBV29-1 and J is TRBJ2-2; 11 bases align to TRBD2. The CDR3 length is 15 residues. With 4 bases clipped from V and 7 bases from J, the junction kept 8 bases outside the gene matches. Germline-derived CDR1 and CDR2 are SQVTM and ANQGSEA. The DNA for the CDR3 is TGCAGCGTTGGTAGCGGGAGGGTAGGGGACGGGGAGCTGTTTTTT. Translation: CSVGSGRVGDGELFF.

This clone was seen a single time. This chain links TRBV14 with TRBJ1-2; D remains ambiguous. Germline values: CDR1 SGHDN, CDR2 FVKESK. V shed 1 base and J shed 5 bases, with 11 bases lying between them. There are 14 residues in the CDR3. This chain's CDR3 is CASSQGLQPYGYTF. Written as DNA, the CDR3 is TGTGCCAGCAGCCAAGGATTACAGCCTTATGGCTACACCTTC.

This clone appeared a few times. The chain joins TRBV11-2 to TRBJ2-1, with 10 bases lining up with TRBD1. The CDR3 runs 17 residues. Trimming at V came to 6 bases and at J to 0 bases, leaving 8 bases not matched to a gene. CDR1 SGHAT and CDR2 FQNNGV come from the germline V gene. The CDR3 nucleotides read TGTGCCAGCAGTTCCGACAGGGGGCGGAGCTCCTACAATGAGCAGTTCTTC. Translation: CASSSDRGRSSYNEQFF. Filled out from reference TRBV11-2 and TRBJ2-1, the complete variable domain reads EAGVAQSPRYKIIEKRQSVAFWCNPISGHATLYWYQQILGQGPKLLIQFQNNGVVDDSQLPKDRFSAERLKGVDSTLKIQPAKLEDSAVYLCASSSDRGRSSYNEQFFGPGTRLTVL.

This clone has only a few counts. The rearrangement uses TRBV3-1 (or the pseudogene TRBV3-2) and TRBJ1-5, with TRBD1 matching over 11 bases. This CDR3 is built from 19 residues. Germline assignment: CDR1 LGHDT and CDR2 YNNKEL (reference sequence). V trimming: 3 bases; J trimming: 2 bases; junction bases outside the gene matches: 12. The CDR3 DNA sequence: TGTGCCAGCAGCCAGCAGGGACAGGGGGGAACGGTCCGCAATCAGCCCCAGCATTTT. Translated: CASSQQGQGGTVRNQPQHF.

The chain recombines TRBV10-3 with TRBJ2-3; tentatively, D is TRBD1 (5 bases). Germline V gene lookup returns CDR1 ENHRY and CDR2 SYGVKD. V lost 3 bases and J lost 2, with 12 bases in between. The CDR3 runs 15 residues. CDR3 protein: CAISEGQRLTDTQYF. The CDR3 nucleotides read TGTGCCATCAGTGAAGGACAACGCCTCACAGATACGCAGTATTTT.